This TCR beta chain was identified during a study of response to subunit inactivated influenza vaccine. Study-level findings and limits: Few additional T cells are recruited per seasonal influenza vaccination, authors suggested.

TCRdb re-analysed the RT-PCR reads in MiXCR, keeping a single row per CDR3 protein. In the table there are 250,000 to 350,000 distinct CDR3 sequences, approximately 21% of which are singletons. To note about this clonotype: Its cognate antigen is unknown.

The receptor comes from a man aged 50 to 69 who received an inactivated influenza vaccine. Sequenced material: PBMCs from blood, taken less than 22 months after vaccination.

The CDR3 DNA sequence: TGTGCCAGCAGCTCTCCCTCGCCGCAGTATTTT. Protein product: CASSSPSPQYF. The J gene is TRBJ2-3, the V gene TRBV7-2; D is ambiguous. With 4 bases removed from V and 10 bases from J, the gap between germline ends came to 9 bases. This CDR3 region has 11 residues. The germline V gene encodes CDR1 SGHTA and CDR2 FQGNSA.